This T cell receptor (beta chain) came from a study of graft-versus-host responses after intestinal transplantation. The overall study: Multivisceral, liver-intestinal, or isolated intestinal grafts were transplanted into recipients.

The ends lost 0 bases at V and 2 bases at J; junction bases unmatched: 5. The CDR3 extends over 15 amino acids. The germline V gene has CDR1 SGHRS and CDR2 YFSETQ. Whole-study findings and limits: Levels of circulating GvH clones at their peak were associated with early post-transplant HvG declines. Investigators detected GvH clones in recipient marrow, with some emerging earlier in ileum or blood.

The assay was immunoSEQ multiplex PCR, and TCRdb's table has in-frame clones only and misses some. The sample shows about 100,000 clones, 85% to 95% of them seen only once. For this clone: Its antigen is as yet unknown.

This clonotype was obtained from a human donor who received an intestinal transplant. Here the sequenced sample was unstimulated CD8+ T cells sorted from spleen or lymph node cells, taken before intestinal transplant. The chain joins TRBV5-1 to TRBJ2-7; 7 bases align to TRBD2. The CDR3 DNA reads TGCGCCAGCAGCTTGGGGCTAGCGGCCCCCTACGAGCAGTACTTC. It codes for CASSLGLAAPYEQYF.